Following are 11 T cell receptor beta chains from one sample sequenced in a study of blood T cell repertoires in COVID-19 (dated by TCRdb to between 2020 and 2021). Library method: the immunoSEQ multiplex PCR assay. TCRdb holds this immuneACCESS table with in-frame rearrangements only. Some clones are missing; in checked studies, unresolved V genes explain under half, and the rest has no known cause. The sample table holds about 120,000 clones, of which over 75% were seen once. The leading ten clones occupy about 6.2% of the sample. The sample comprised peripheral blood. These TCRs come from an elderly man with active or convalescent COVID-19.

This clone was picked up a small number of times. The chain has TRBV28 and TRBJ1-6; D is unclear. The CDR3 totals 14 residues. V was trimmed by 6 bases and J by 8 bases, leaving 14 bases between them. Germline V gene sequence: CDR1 MDHEN, CDR2 SYDVKM. The CDR3 DNA is TGTGCCAGCAGCTTCTTGGCTGCGGATTCACCCCTCCACTTT. This translates into CASSFLAADSPLHF.

Comment on this clone: Other DNA sequences in this sample translate to the same CDR3. The chain employs TRBV19 and TRBJ1-5; weak D call: TRBD1 (5 bases). The CDR3 has 14 residues. The germline V gene encodes CDR1 LNHDA and CDR2 SQIVND (reference sequence). Trimming left V 9 bases short and J 4 bases short, with 16 bases between. The CDR3 region is CASSGTGGNQPQHF. CDR3 nucleotide sequence: TGTGCCAGCTCCGGGACTGGGGGGAATCAGCCCCAGCATTTT.

This clone was observed once. The chain couples TRBV11-1 to TRBJ2-3; 12 bases fit TRBD2. Germline V gene sequence: CDR1 SGHAT, CDR2 FQDESV (reference sequence). V was pared by 5 bases and J by 5 bases, with 8 bases of the junction left unmatched. This CDR3 is 16 amino acids long. The chain's CDR3 is CASSLTSGGRRDTQYF. In nucleotides, the CDR3 is TGTGCCAGCAGCCTCACTAGCGGGGGGAGGAGAGATACGCAGTATTTT.

The genes are TRBV29-1 and TRBJ2-4; 7 nucleotides agree with TRBD2. Germline V gene data show CDR1 as SQVTM and CDR2 as ANQGSEA. The CDR3 has 16 amino acids. J was trimmed by 1 base and V by 4 bases; bases with no gene match: 10. CDR3 sequence (DNA): TGCAGCGTTGGTTGGTCCGGGGGGTTGGCCAAAAACATTCAGTACTTC. This codes for CSVGWSGGLAKNIQYF. The entire variable domain, with the rest obtained from reference TRBV29-1 and TRBJ2-4, is as follows: SAVISQKPSRDICQRGTSLTIQCQVDSQVTMMFWYRQQPGQSLTLIATANQGSEATYESGFVIDKFPISRPNLTFSTLTVSNMSPEDSSIYLCSVGWSGGLAKNIQYFGAGTRLSVL.

CDR3 in amino acids: CASSLTSLAGLGTQYF. CDR3 bases: TGTGCCAGCAGCTTAACGTCGCTAGCGGGACTCGGTACGCAGTATTTT. J is TRBJ2-3 and V is TRBV7-9, with 9 nucleotides matching TRBD2. The CDR3 extends over 16 amino acids. After removal of 2 bases from V and 8 bases from J, the junction contained 11 bases not matched to a gene. The germline V gene has CDR1 SEHNR and CDR2 FQNEAQ (reference sequence).

The chain employs TRBV3-1 (or the pseudogene TRBV3-2) and TRBJ1-1; D is unclear. The V end lost 1 base, the J end lost 7 bases, and 7 bases lay between the germline ends. Germline V lookup: CDR1 LGHDT, CDR2 YNNKEL (reference sequence). The CDR3 runs to 12 residues. The DNA of the CDR3 is TGTGCCAGCAGCCAAGGGAGCCATGAAGCTTTCTTT. This codes for CASSQGSHEAFF.

The chain links TRBV6-6 to TRBJ2-7; D ambiguous. Germline V gene data show CDR1 as MNHNY and CDR2 as SVGAGI (reference sequence). Trimming stripped 5 bases from V and 2 bases from J, with 10 bases between. This CDR3 spans 13 amino acids. In DNA form, the CDR3 reads TGTGCCAGCAGTGTACAGATTCCCTACGAGCAGTACTTC. Encoded protein: CASSVQIPYEQYF.

The chain combines TRBV27 with TRBJ1-2; D may be TRBD1 (5 bases). Germline CDR1 and CDR2: MNHEY and SMNVEV (reference sequence). The CDR3 contains 15 residues. V was cut by 6 bases and J by 2 bases, with 16 bases left in between. The CDR3, as DNA: TGTGCCAGCAGGCTCCAGACAGCTTTGAACTATGGCTACACCTTC. Translation gives CASRLQTALNYGYTF.

DNA of the CDR3: TGTGCCAGCAGCTTTTCCGGTCAGCCCCAGCATTTT. It encodes CASSFSGQPQHF. The rearrangement links TRBV5-6 to TRBJ1-5; D unresolved. CDR1 is SGHDT, CDR2 YYEEEE, per germline. V was clipped by 2 bases and J by 6 bases, with 6 bases between them. The CDR3 spans 12 residues.

V gene TRBV3-1 (or the pseudogene TRBV3-2) combines with J gene TRBJ2-1, with D tentatively TRBD2 (6 bases). Trimming stripped 1 base from V and 7 bases from J, with 14 bases between. Germline values: CDR1 LGHDT, CDR2 YNNKEL (reference sequence). The CDR3 contains 15 residues. The CDR3 region is CASSQGSASANEQFF. The CDR3 nucleotides read TGTGCCAGCAGCCAAGGCTCTGCTAGCGCTAATGAGCAGTTCTTC.

This rearrangement joins TRBV28 to TRBJ1-2; D remains unclear. CDR1 is MDHEN and CDR2 is SYDVKM in the germline V gene. The V end lost 6 bases, the J end lost 8 bases, and 13 bases lay between the germline ends. The CDR3 is made up of 12 amino acids. The DNA of the CDR3 is TGTGCCAGCAGCCTGCAGCGATGGGGCTACACCTTC. Amino acid sequence: CASSLQRWGYTF.